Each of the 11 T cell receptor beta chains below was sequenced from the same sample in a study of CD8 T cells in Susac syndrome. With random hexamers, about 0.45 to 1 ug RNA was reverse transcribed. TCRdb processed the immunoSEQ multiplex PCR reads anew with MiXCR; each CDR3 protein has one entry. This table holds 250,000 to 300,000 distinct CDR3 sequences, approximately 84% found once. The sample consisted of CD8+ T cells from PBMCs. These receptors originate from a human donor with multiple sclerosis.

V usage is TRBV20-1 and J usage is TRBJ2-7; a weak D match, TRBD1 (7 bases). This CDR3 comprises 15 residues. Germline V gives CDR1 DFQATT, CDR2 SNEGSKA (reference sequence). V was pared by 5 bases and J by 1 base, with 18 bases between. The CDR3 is CSAEGGQLPSYEQYF. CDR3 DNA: TGCAGTGCTGAGGGGGGACAGCTACCTTCCTACGAGCAGTACTTC.

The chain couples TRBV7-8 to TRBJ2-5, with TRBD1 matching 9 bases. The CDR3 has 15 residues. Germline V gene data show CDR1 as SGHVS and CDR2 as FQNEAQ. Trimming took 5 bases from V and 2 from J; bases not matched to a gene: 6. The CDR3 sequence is CASSHTGQGQETQYF. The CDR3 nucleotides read TGTGCCAGCAGCCACACGGGACAGGGACAAGAGACCCAGTACTTC.

CDR3 in amino acids: CSVEGPETYEQYF. CDR3 sequence (DNA): TGCAGCGTTGAAGGGCCTGAGACCTACGAGCAGTACTTC. This chain joins TRBV29-1 and TRBJ2-7; D remains unclear. Germline V gives CDR1 SQVTM, CDR2 ANQGSEA. The CDR3 is made up of 13 amino acids. V gave up 1 base and J gave up 2 bases, with 9 bases separating them.

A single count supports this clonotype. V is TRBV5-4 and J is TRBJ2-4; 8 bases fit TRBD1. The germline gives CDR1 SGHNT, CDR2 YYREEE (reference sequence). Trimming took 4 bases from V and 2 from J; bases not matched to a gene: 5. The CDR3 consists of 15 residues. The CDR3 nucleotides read TGTGCCAGCAGCGACTGGACAGGGACCAAAAACATTCAGTACTTC. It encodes CASSDWTGTKNIQYF.

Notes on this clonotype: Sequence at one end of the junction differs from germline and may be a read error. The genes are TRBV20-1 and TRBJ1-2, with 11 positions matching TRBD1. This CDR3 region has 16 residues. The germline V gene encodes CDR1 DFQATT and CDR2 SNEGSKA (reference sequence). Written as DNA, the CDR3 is TGCAGTGCTAGAGATTTTCCGGGACAGGGGGTCTATGGCCACACCTTC. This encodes CSARDFPGQGVYGHTF.

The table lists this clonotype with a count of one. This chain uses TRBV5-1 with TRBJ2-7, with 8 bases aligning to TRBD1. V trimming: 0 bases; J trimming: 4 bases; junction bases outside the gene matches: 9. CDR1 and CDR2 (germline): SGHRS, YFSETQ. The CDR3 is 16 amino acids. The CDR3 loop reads CASSLAQGAGSYEQYF. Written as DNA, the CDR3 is TGCGCCAGCAGCTTGGCCCAGGGGGCGGGATCGTACGAGCAGTACTTC.

The CDR3 spells CASSYVRDSIYNEQFF. DNA for the CDR3: TGTGCCAGCAGCTACGTCCGGGACAGTATTTACAATGAGCAGTTCTTC. This rearrangement joins TRBV3-1 to TRBJ2-1; 7 positions match TRBD1. Germline lookup yields CDR1 LGHDT and CDR2 YNNKEL (reference sequence). This CDR3 region has 16 residues. J lost 4 bases, V lost 5 bases, and 11 bases had no gene match.

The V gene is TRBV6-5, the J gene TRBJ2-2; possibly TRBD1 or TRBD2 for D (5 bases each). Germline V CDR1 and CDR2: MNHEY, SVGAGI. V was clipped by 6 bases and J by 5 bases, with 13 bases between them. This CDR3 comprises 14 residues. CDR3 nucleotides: TGTGCCAGCAGCTTAATAGGGGAGACCGGGGAGCTGTTTTTT. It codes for CASSLIGETGELFF.

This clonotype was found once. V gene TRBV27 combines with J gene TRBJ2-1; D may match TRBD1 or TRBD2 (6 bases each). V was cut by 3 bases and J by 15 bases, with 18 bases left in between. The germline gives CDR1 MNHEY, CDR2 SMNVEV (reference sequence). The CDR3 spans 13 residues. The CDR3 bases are TGTGCCAGCAGTTTGTCGGAGGGGGGCCGGCGGTTCTTC. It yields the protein CASSLSEGGRRFF.

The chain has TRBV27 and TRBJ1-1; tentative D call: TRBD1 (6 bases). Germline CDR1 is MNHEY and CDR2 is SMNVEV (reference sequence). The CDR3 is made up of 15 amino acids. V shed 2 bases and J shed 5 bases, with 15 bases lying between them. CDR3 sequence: CASSLGQGRTTEAFF. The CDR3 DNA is TGTGCCAGCAGTTTAGGGCAGGGGAGGACGACTGAAGCTTTCTTT.

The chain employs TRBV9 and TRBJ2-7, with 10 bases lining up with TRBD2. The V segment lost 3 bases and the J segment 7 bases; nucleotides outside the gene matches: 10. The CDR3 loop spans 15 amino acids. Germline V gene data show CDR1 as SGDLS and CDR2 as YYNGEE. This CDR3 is CASSAGLAGVGEQYF. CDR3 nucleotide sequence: TGTGCCAGCAGCGCCGGTCTAGCGGGAGTAGGAGAGCAGTACTTC.